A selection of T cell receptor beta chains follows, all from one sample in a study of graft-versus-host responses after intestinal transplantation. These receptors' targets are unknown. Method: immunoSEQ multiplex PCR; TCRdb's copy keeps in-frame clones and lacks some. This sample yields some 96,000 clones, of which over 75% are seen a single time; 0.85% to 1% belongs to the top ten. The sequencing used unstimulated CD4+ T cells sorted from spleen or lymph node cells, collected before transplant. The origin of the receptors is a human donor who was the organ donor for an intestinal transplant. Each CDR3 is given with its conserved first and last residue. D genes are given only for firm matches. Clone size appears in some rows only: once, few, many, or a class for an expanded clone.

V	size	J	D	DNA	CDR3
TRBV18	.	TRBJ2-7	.	TGTGCCAGCTCACCTAGAGGGGGCTACGAGCAGTACTTC	CASSPRGGYEQYF
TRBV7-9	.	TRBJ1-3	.	TGTGCCAGCAGCTTATTAGAGAACAAGTATTTT	CASSLLENKYF
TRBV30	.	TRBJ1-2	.	TGTGCCTGGAGTCTATCCCATGGCTACACCTTC	CAWSLSHGYTF
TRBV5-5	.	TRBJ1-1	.	TGTGCCAGCAGCCCTCGGACGGGTAGAATGAACACTGAAGCTTTCTTT	CASSPRTGRMNTEAFF
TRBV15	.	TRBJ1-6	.	TGTGCCACCAGCAGAGGAGGAGTTAAGCATAATTCACCCCTCCACTTT	CATSRGGVKHNSPLHF
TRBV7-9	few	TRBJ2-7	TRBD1	TGTGCCAGCAGCCGGGACAGGGCCATGCAGTACTTC	CASSRDRAMQYF
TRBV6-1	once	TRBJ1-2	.	TGTGCCAGCAGTGACCAAAGGGCTGGCTACACCTTC	CASSDQRAGYTF
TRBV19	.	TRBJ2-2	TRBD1	TGTGCCAGTAGAGAAAGGGACAGGGGGCACACCGGGGAGCTGTTTTTT	CASRERDRGHTGELFF
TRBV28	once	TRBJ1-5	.	TGTGCCAGCAGTTCCCGAGACTTTCTCAGTCGCAATCAGCCCCAGCATTTT	CASSSRDFLSRNQPQHF
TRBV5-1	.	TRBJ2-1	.	TGCGCCAGCAGCCTGGGGACTTTCAATGAGCAGTTCTTC	CASSLGTFNEQFF
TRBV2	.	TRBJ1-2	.	TGTGCCAGCAGTGAAGGGGGGTCAGGTGGCTACACCTTC	CASSEGGSGGYTF